This TCR beta chain was sequenced in a study of CD8 T cells in ankylosing spondylitis. Findings of the study overall: Some of the motif variants had earlier been found in reactive arthritis patients' fluid and blood.

With 8 bases clipped from V and 3 bases from J, the junction kept 8 bases outside the gene matches. The CDR3 is made up of 16 amino acids. Germline lookup yields CDR1 LNHDA and CDR2 SQIVND (reference sequence). This clonotype was recorded at least ten times. Antigen: not known. One entry per CDR3 protein results from TCRdb running MiXCR on the 5' RACE reads. The sample lists roughly 230,000 distinct CDR3 sequences; less than 9.5% were seen once. Material: blood, either unsorted or a sorted T cell fraction (not recorded which). This chain links TRBV19 with TRBJ2-2; 11 bases align to TRBD2. The source is a female donor with ankylosing spondylitis or in good health (not recorded which). The CDR3 coding sequence is TGTGCCAGTTCCCCGCCTAGCGGGGGGTACACCGGGGAGCTGTTTTTT. Protein: CASSPPSGGYTGELFF.